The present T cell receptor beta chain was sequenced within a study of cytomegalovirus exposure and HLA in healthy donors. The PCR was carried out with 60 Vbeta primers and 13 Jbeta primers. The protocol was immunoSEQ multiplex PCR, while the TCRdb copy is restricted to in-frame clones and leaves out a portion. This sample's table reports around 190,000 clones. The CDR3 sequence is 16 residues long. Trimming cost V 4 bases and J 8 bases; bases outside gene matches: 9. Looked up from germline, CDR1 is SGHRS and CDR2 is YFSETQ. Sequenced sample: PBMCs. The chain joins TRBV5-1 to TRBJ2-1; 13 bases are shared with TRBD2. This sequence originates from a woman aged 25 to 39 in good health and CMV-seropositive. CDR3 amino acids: CASSPRTSGSSYEQFF. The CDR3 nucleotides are TGCGCCAGCAGCCCACGGACTAGCGGGAGTAGCTATGAGCAGTTCTTC.